One sample yielded the 24 T cell receptor beta chains listed below, sequenced in a study of T cell repertoires in cytomegalovirus infection (dated by TCRdb to the late 2010s). In light of the paper, this sample's treatment or condition label describes: in vitro stimulation with specific CMV peptide epitopes to enrich CMV-specific T cells. Sequencer: Illumina HiSeq 1500. TCRdb handled the public reads itself, with Q25 trimming in fastp and clone calling in MiXCR, and kept productive beta chains. Merged by CDR3 protein, the rows form single entries marked with the most common genes and DNA. The sample table lists about 360,000 distinct CDR3 sequences, about 32% of them with a count of one. The ten most abundant clones make up roughly 12% of the sample. The antigens for these receptors are not known. Sequencing was performed on cultured PBMCs, taken from culture after CMV antigen stimulation. These TCRs come from a human donor in good health (CMV status not recorded). Some clones in this sample may be carry-over from other donors' samples.

In its sample, this clonotype was seen once. CDR3 sequence reads: CAISDGTQGGYGYTF. The DNA for the CDR3 is TGTGCCATCAGTGACGGGACCCAAGGTGGCTATGGCTACACCTTC. This chain uses TRBV10-3 with TRBJ1-2; maybe TRBD1 (5 bases). The germline gives CDR1 ENHRY, CDR2 SYGVKD. This CDR3 is 15 amino acids long. Trimming cost V 3 bases and J 4 bases, with 15 bases left between them.

The gene calls are TRBV7-6 and TRBJ2-1; D unclear. V lost 4 bases and J 0 bases, leaving 10 bases between the germline ends. Per the germline V gene, CDR1 is SGHVS and CDR2 is FNYEAQ. CDR3 length equals 15 residues. The chain's CDR3 is CASSSTLRSYNEQFF. The CDR3 coding sequence is TGTGCCAGCAGCTCCACCTTACGCTCCTACAATGAGCAGTTCTTC.

This clonotype was counted ten times or more. The gene calls are TRBV7-9 and TRBJ2-1; D uncertain. Looked up from germline, CDR1 is SEHNR and CDR2 is FQNEAQ (reference sequence). The CDR3 consists of 12 residues. V was pared by 4 bases and J by 4 bases, with 5 bases between. In DNA form, the CDR3 reads TGTGCCAGCAGCTACAGTTACAATGAGCAGTTCTTC. Its protein product is CASSYSYNEQFF.

The chain uses TRBV6-2 or TRBV6-3 and TRBJ1-2, with D possibly TRBD1 on 5 matching bases. The germline CDR1 and CDR2 sequences are MNHEY and SVGEGT. Trimming took 2 bases from V and 2 from J, leaving 12 bases between them. The CDR3 extends over 15 amino acids. The CDR3 is CASSYRFTGNYGYTF. The CDR3 DNA reads TGTGCCAGCAGTTACCGATTTACAGGAAACTATGGCTACACCTTC.

The chain carries TRBV2 and TRBJ2-3; unclear D gene. Germline CDR1 SNHLY, CDR2 FYNNEI. CDR3 length: 12 amino acids. V shed 6 bases and J shed 3 bases, with 7 bases lying between them. For the CDR3, the DNA is TGTGCCAGCAGCCTTATGACAGATACGCAGTATTTT. Protein sequence: CASSLMTDTQYF. Looking up the rest from reference TRBV2 and TRBJ2-3 gives the full variable domain: EPEVTQTPSHQVTQMGQEVILRCVPISNHLYFYWYRQILGQKVEFLVSFYNNEISEKSEIFDDQFSVERPDGSNFTLKIRSTKLEDSAMYFCASSLMTDTQYFGPGTRLTVL.

There are a few counts of this clonotype. The chain links TRBV27 to TRBJ2-3; 10 bases line up with TRBD2. CDR1 is MNHEY and CDR2 is SMNVEV in the germline V gene (reference sequence). CDR3 length equals 15 residues. The V segment lost 4 bases and the J segment 3 bases; nucleotides outside the gene matches: 4. This chain's CDR3 is CASSSRTSGTDTQYF. In DNA, the CDR3 is TGTGCCAGCAGTTCCCGGACTAGCGGAACAGATACGCAGTATTTT.

J is TRBJ2-1 and V is TRBV12-3 or TRBV12-4; 8 bases fit TRBD1. The CDR3 totals 15 residues. The V and J ends lost 5 bases and 9 bases, in that order; junction bases with no gene match: 12. CDR3 sequence: CASSTRRPGGVEQFF. The CDR3 nucleotides are TGTGCCAGCAGTACCCGCCGACCAGGGGGCGTTGAGCAGTTCTTC.

The chain carries TRBV7-8 and TRBJ1-5; D is undetermined. Trimming left V 1 base short and J 10 bases short, with 14 bases between. This CDR3 contains 14 residues. Germline values: CDR1 SGHVS, CDR2 FQNEAQ. CDR3 bases: TGTGCCAGCAGCTTAGACTCCGACCGCGCCCCCCAGCATTTT. This codes for CASSLDSDRAPQHF.

This clonotype turned up a few times. V gene TRBV4-1 combines with J gene TRBJ2-1, with D perhaps TRBD1 (5 bases). Trimming shortened V by 3 bases and J by 2 bases, and 11 bases separated the two germline ends. Germline lookup yields CDR1 MGHRA and CDR2 YSYEKL. This CDR3 spans 15 amino acids. The CDR3 protein is CASSQLGATYNEQFF. CDR3 in DNA: TGCGCCAGCAGCCAGTTAGGGGCTACCTACAATGAGCAGTTCTTC.

This clonotype appeared many times. Written as DNA, the CDR3 is TGTGCCAGCAGCTTAGGCTCCAACACCGGGGAGCTGTTTTTT. Amino acids: CASSLGSNTGELFF. This sequence joins TRBV7-3 and TRBJ2-2; D call uncertain. Trimming pared 2 bases from V and 2 bases from J, leaving 6 bases between. The CDR3 is 14 amino acids. CDR1 SGHTA and CDR2 FQGTGA come from the germline V gene.

This rearrangement joins TRBV28 to TRBJ2-7; D is unclear. V was trimmed by 1 base and J by 2 bases, leaving 15 bases between them. Germline loops: CDR1 MDHEN, CDR2 SYDVKM. This CDR3 has 16 residues. The CDR3 DNA follows: TGTGCCAGCAGTTTATCCGCCCCCGGCTACCCCTACGAGCAGTACTTC. This translates into CASSLSAPGYPYEQYF.

A note on this clonotype: A junction boundary mismatches the germline segment, possibly from a read error. The rearrangement joins TRBV7-6 to TRBJ2-6, with D possibly matching TRBD2 (6 bases). Germline CDR1 SGHVS, CDR2 FNYEAQ. The CDR3 spans 16 residues. CDR3 in amino acids: CANSPSGVSGANVLTF. In nucleotides, the CDR3 is TGTGCCAACAGCCCCTCGGGGGTCTCTGGGGCCAACGTCCTGACTTTC.

As for this clonotype: Its ends do not fully match the called genes, so a read error is possible. The genes are TRBV6-2 or TRBV6-3 and TRBJ2-1, with D uncertain. Per the germline V gene, CDR1 is MNHEY and CDR2 is SVGEGT. This CDR3 spans 15 amino acids. The CDR3 here is CASSLDKRQYSEQFF. Here the CDR3 DNA reads TGTGCCAGCAGCCTAGACAAGAGGCAGTACAGTGAGCAGTTCTTC.

The chain joins TRBV19 to TRBJ2-5; 12 nucleotides match TRBD2. CDR3 length: 16 amino acids. V gave up 1 base and J gave up 4 bases; unmatched junction bases: 4. The V gene's germline CDR1 is LNHDA and CDR2 SQIVND (reference sequence). The CDR3 spells CASSIVGTSGSETQYF. The CDR3 bases are TGTGCCAGTAGTATAGTTGGGACTAGCGGGTCAGAGACCCAGTACTTC.

The chain joins TRBV11-2 to TRBJ2-2; TRBD1 aligns across 7 bases. This CDR3 spans 19 amino acids. The ends lost 6 bases at V and 0 bases at J; junction bases unmatched: 16. In germline, CDR1 is SGHAT, CDR2 FQNNGV. CDR3 residues: CASSQYPRGIPSNTGELFF. The CDR3 nucleotides read TGTGCCAGCAGTCAATACCCCAGGGGGATCCCCTCGAACACCGGGGAGCTGTTTTTT.

This clonotype has a handful of counts. The V and J genes are TRBV6-2 or TRBV6-3 and TRBJ2-7; D gene uncertain. Germline V gene lookup returns CDR1 MNHEY and CDR2 SVGEGT. V lost 1 base to trimming and J lost 6 bases, with 13 bases between them. The length of the CDR3 is 14 residues. CDR3 in amino acids: CASSYYPAAGEQYF. The CDR3 region has the DNA TGTGCCAGCAGTTACTACCCGGCAGCTGGCGAGCAGTACTTC.

The chain has TRBV27 and TRBJ2-1, with 7 bases identical to TRBD2. The CDR3 runs to 13 residues. After removal of 7 bases from V and 6 bases from J, the junction contained 6 bases not matched to a gene. The germline V gene has CDR1 MNHEY and CDR2 SMNVEV (reference sequence). CDR3 nucleotides: TGTGCCAGCACCCCGGCGGGAGTCAATGAGCAGTTCTTC. Its protein is CASTPAGVNEQFF.

The V call is TRBV7-4, the J call TRBJ1-1, with 7 bases matching TRBD1. Germline V gene lookup returns CDR1 SGHVT and CDR2 SQSDAQ. This CDR3 contains 14 residues. V shed 3 bases and J 4 bases; nucleotides not matched to a gene: 5. As DNA, the CDR3 is TGTGCCAGCAGCTTGGTTGGACAGGTCACTGAAGCTTTCTTT. Amino acid sequence: CASSLVGQVTEAFF.

In its sample, this clonotype was seen a few times. The CDR3 sequence: CASSSGGGRGSIQYF. CDR3 nucleotides: TGCGCCAGCAGTTCTGGGGGTGGTAGGGGAAGCATTCAGTACTTC. The chain employs TRBV4-1 and TRBJ2-4; D is tentatively TRBD1 or TRBD2 (5 bases each). The CDR3 contains 15 residues. Trimming removed 6 bases from V and 9 bases from J, with 21 bases in between. CDR1 and CDR2 from the germline V gene are MGHRA and YSYEKL.

This clonotype showed up just a few times. The V and J genes are TRBV20-1 and TRBJ2-1, with 10 nucleotides matching TRBD2. This CDR3 has 19 amino acids. CDR1 and CDR2 from the germline V gene are DFQATT and SNEGSKA (reference sequence). V was pared by 4 bases and J by 6 bases, with 21 bases of the junction left unmatched. The CDR3 loop reads CSATPGQGGFLAGGNEQFF. CDR3 sequence (DNA): TGCAGTGCTACGCCGGGGCAGGGAGGGTTCTTAGCGGGAGGCAATGAGCAGTTCTTC.

This clonotype was seen a handful of times. This chain uses TRBV19 with TRBJ2-7; 10 bases are shared with TRBD2. CDR3 size: 14 residues. The V gene's germline CDR1 is LNHDA and CDR2 SQIVND (reference sequence). Trimming at V came to 6 bases and at J to 2 bases, leaving 4 bases not matched to a gene. CDR3 loop: CASRRTSGTYEQYV. The CDR3 nucleotides are TGTGCCAGTAGGAGGACTAGCGGAACCTACGAGCAGTACGTC.

Only a few counts were recorded for this clonotype. As DNA, the CDR3 is TGTGCCAGCAGCTTAGCGGGACGGAGCGTTTATGGCTACACCTTC. This gives the protein CASSLAGRSVYGYTF. The V gene is TRBV7-9, the J gene TRBJ1-2, with D possibly being TRBD1 (5 bases). Germline CDR1 and CDR2: SEHNR and FQNEAQ (reference sequence). This CDR3 spans 15 amino acids. V was trimmed by 0 bases and J by 5 bases, leaving 13 bases between them.

The V and J genes are TRBV7-2 and TRBJ2-5, with TRBD1 as a possible D gene (5 bases). V was clipped by 2 bases and J by 2 bases, with 12 bases between them. Germline V gives CDR1 SGHTA, CDR2 FQGNSA. The CDR3 sequence is 15 residues long. The CDR3 loop is CASSLSRQRQETQYF. CDR3 DNA: TGTGCCAGCAGCTTAAGCCGACAGCGTCAAGAGACCCAGTACTTC.

This clonotype was found a few times. The rearrangement joins TRBV7-9 to TRBJ2-1; 9 bases match TRBD2. The ends lost 1 base at V and 1 base at J; junction bases unmatched: 8. CDR1 and CDR2 (germline): SEHNR, FQNEAQ (reference sequence). CDR3 length: 18 residues. CDR3 protein: CASSLVSSGKGSYNEQFF. The CDR3 bases are TGTGCCAGCAGCTTAGTTTCTAGCGGGAAAGGATCCTACAATGAGCAGTTCTTC.